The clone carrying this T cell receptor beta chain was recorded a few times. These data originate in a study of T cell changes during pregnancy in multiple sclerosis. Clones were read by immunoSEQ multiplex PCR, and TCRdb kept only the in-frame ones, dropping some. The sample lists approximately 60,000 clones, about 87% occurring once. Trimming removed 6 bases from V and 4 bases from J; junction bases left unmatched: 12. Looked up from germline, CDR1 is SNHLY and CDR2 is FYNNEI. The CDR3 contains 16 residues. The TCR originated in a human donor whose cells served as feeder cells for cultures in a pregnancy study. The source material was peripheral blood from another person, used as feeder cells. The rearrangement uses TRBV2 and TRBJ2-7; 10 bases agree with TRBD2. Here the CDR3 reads CASRRALLAGEYEQYF. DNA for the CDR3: TGTGCCAGCAGAAGGGCCCTGCTAGCGGGAGAGTACGAGCAGTACTTC.